This T cell receptor beta chain comes out of a study of Ad26.COV2.S vaccination and SARS-CoV-2 variants. As to treatment: approximately 18 received Ad26.COV2.S at low or high dose, single or two shots; 5 received placebo; per-sample allocation not given. Day 63 after the first vaccine or placebo injection was the time point for sampling. V lost 0 bases to trimming and J lost 3 bases; unmatched junction nucleotides: 2. Per the germline V gene, CDR1 is SGHDT and CDR2 is YYEEEE. The CDR3 runs to 15 residues. TCRdb keeps only in-frame clones here, not all; method: immunoSEQ multiplex PCR. The sample consists of hundreds of thousands of clones, nearly 90% of them appearing once.

The TCR was taken from a person between 18 and 60 years old who received the Ad26.COV2.S COVID-19 vaccine or a placebo. The specimen comprised peripheral blood, sampled in a trial of Ad26.COV2.S vaccine versus placebo. The chain couples TRBV5-6 to TRBJ1-1, with 10 bases identical to TRBD1. CDR3 sequence: CASSLVGTGDTEAFF. The CDR3 DNA sequence: TGTGCCAGCAGCTTGGTCGGGACAGGGGACACTGAAGCTTTCTTT.